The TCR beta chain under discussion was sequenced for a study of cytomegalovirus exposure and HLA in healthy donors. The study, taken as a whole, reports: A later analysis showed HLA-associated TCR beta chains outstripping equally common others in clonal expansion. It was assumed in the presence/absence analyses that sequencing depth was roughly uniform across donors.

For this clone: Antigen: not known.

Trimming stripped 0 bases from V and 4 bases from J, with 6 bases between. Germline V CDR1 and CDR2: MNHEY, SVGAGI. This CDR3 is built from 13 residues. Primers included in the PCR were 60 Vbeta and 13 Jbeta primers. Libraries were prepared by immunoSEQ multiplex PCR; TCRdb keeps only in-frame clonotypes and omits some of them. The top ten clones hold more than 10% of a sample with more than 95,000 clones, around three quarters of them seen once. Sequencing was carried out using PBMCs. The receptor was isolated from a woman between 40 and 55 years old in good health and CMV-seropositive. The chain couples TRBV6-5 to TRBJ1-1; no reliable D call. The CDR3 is CASSYSGSTEAFF. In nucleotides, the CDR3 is TGTGCCAGCAGTTACTCAGGGAGCACTGAAGCTTTCTTT.